This record concerns one TCR beta chain sequence. Its target is unknown. This entry comes from a study of shared clonotypes between healthy human individuals. CD45RO-negative, CCR7-positively selected cells formed the naive CD8 fraction, excluding terminally differentiated effector memory CD45RA+ cells. Study results and caveats: An expected dependence of interdonor clonotype sharing on sequencing depth was noted.

Genomic DNA belonging to each subset was distributed in equal measure over several immunoSEQ plates. TCRdb's table, derived via immunoSEQ multiplex PCR, lists solely in-frame clones and lacks some. The table includes around 2.1 million clones, just over 90% detected once. Deletions cut 0 bases from V and 3 bases from J, with 17 bases between. Germline V gene data show CDR1 as SGDLS and CDR2 as YYNGEE. There are 17 residues in the CDR3. This clonotype originated in a man aged 18 to 30 in good health. Some clones in this sample may be carry-over from other donors' samples. The sample consisted of naive CD8+ T cells from PBMCs. The chain recombines TRBV9 with TRBJ2-3, with D unclear. This CDR3 is CASSVGVSWGITDTQYF. CDR3 coding DNA: TGTGCCAGCAGCGTAGGGGTTAGTTGGGGAATAACAGATACGCAGTATTTT.